This T cell receptor (beta chain) was obtained from a study of blood T cell repertoires in COVID-19. Here immunoSEQ multiplex PCR was the method, and the copy in TCRdb shows in-frame clones only, minus some. The sample carries 330,000 or so clones, around nine tenths recorded once. The CDR3 has 15 amino acids. Germline V gene sequence: CDR1 LNHDA, CDR2 SQIVND (reference sequence). Points on this clone: Compared with germline, one end of the junction differs, possibly owing to a read error.

The J gene is TRBJ2-2, the V gene TRBV19, with D possibly TRBD2 on 6 matching bases. This TCR was recovered from a woman aged 60-75 years with COVID-19, enrolled during active disease. The sample comprised peripheral blood. CDR3 amino acids: CASSIGLAKTGELFF. For the CDR3, the DNA is TGTGCCAGTAGTATAGGTCTAGCGAAGACCGGGGAGCTGTTTTTT.